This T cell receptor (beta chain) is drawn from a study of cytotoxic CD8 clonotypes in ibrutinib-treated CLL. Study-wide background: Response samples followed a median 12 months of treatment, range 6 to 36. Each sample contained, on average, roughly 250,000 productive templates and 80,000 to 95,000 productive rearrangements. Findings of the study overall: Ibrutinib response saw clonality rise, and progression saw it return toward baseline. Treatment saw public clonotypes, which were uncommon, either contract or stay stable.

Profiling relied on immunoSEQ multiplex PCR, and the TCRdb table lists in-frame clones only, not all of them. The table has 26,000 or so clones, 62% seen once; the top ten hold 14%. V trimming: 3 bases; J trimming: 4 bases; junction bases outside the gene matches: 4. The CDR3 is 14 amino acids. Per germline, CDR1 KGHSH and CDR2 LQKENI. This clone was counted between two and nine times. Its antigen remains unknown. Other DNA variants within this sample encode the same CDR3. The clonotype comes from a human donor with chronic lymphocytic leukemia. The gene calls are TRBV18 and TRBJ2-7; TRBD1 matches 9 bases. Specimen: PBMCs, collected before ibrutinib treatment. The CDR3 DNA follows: TGTGCCAGCTCACCCAGACAGGGGGTTTACGAGCAGTACTTC. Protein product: CASSPRQGVYEQYF.